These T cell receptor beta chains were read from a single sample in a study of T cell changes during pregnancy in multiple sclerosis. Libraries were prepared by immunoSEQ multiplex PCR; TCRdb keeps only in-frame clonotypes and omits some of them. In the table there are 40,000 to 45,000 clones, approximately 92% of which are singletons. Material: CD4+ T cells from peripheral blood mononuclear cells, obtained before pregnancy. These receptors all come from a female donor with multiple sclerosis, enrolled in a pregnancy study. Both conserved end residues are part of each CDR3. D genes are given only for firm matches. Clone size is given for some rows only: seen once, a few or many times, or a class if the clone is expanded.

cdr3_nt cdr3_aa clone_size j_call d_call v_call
TGTGCCAGTAGTATGGCACTACAAGAGACCCAGTACTTC CASSMALQETQYF - TRBJ2-5 - TRBV19
TGCGCCAGCAGCTTGGATCCGGGGTCCACCGGGGAGCTGTTTTTT CASSLDPGSTGELFF - TRBJ2-2 - TRBV5-1
TGTGCCTGGAGTGTGGAGAACTATGGCTACACCTTC CAWSVENYGYTF few TRBJ1-2 - TRBV30
TGTGCCAGCAGCTTAACCCAGCCGGGCACTGAAGCTTTCTTT CASSLTQPGTEAFF - TRBJ1-1 - TRBV7-3
TGTGCCAGCAGTTTTGGGGCGCTGGCGGCGTATGGCTACACCTTC CASSFGALAAYGYTF once TRBJ1-2 - TRBV27
TGTGCCAGCAGTTCAGGAGGAGCGGGAGCGACCTACGAGCAGTACTTC CASSSGGAGATYEQYF - TRBJ2-7 TRBD2 TRBV11-2
TGTGCCAGCAGCGCGCCGGGGAGCTCCTACAATGAGCAGTTCTTC CASSAPGSSYNEQFF - TRBJ2-1 - TRBV7-2
TGTGCCACCAGCCCCAGAGGGACTAGCGGTCCCAATGAGCAGTTCTTC CATSPRGTSGPNEQFF - TRBJ2-1 TRBD2 TRBV15
TGTGCCAGCAGCGTAGATACAGGGGGCCCTGGCTACACCTTC CASSVDTGGPGYTF - TRBJ1-2 TRBD1 TRBV9
TGTGCCAGCTCAACGGTCCAGGGGGATGGCTACACCTTC CASSTVQGDGYTF - TRBJ1-2 TRBD1 TRBV18
TGCAGCGTTGTCGTATTGGACAGGGCAAATGGCTACACCTTC CSVVVLDRANGYTF - TRBJ1-2 TRBD1 TRBV29-1
TGCGCCAGCAGCTCCCCGGTCGCCGGGGAGCTGTTTTTT CASSSPVAGELFF - TRBJ2-2 - TRBV5-1
TGTGCCAGCAGTTCACCACTAGCGGGGGGGCTGGATGAGCAGTTCTTC CASSSPLAGGLDEQFF - TRBJ2-1 TRBD2 TRBV6-5
TGTGCCAGCAGCTTAGAGGGGTGGACCAGACAGGGCGAAGGGAACACTGAAGCTTTCTTT CASSLEGWTRQGEGNTEAFF - TRBJ1-1 TRBD1 TRBV13
TGTGCCAGCAGAGAAAGGGACAGGGATGGGCCCAATAGCAATCAGCCCCAGCATTTT CASRERDRDGPNSNQPQHF - TRBJ1-5 TRBD1 TRBV27
TGTGCCAGCAGCGGACAGGGAAGCACTGAAGCTTTCTTT CASSGQGSTEAFF - TRBJ1-1 TRBD1 TRBV2
TGTGCCAGCAGTGGGGGGGGCGCATATGGGGCCAACGTCCTGACTTTC CASSGGGAYGANVLTF - TRBJ2-6 - TRBV2
TGTGCCATCAGCTCCGGGACTAGTAGCGCCGGGGAGCTGTTTTTT CAISSGTSSAGELFF - TRBJ2-2 TRBD2 TRBV10-3
TGCGCCAGCAGCTCAGGAGCTAGCGGAACTTCCTACGAGCAGTACTTC CASSSGASGTSYEQYF - TRBJ2-7 TRBD2 TRBV5-1
TGTGCCAGCAGCTCCCAGGGGGACGAGCAGTACTTC CASSSQGDEQYF - TRBJ2-7 TRBD1 TRBV7-2
TGCAGCGTTGGGACAGTGGGGGACTATCGGGGTACCTTC CSVGTVGDYRGTF few TRBJ1-2 - TRBV29-1
TGTGCCAGCAGCTTAGGGAGGTGGGCCACAGATACGCAGTATTTT CASSLGRWATDTQYF few TRBJ2-3 - TRBV7-9
TGTGCCAGCAGCCTTGGGACAGGGAGGACCGGGGAGCTGTTTTTT CASSLGTGRTGELFF - TRBJ2-2 TRBD1 TRBV6-5
TGTGCCAGCAGCTCGGGACTAGCGGGAGGGCCATCCTACAATGAGCAGTTCTTC CASSSGLAGGPSYNEQFF - TRBJ2-1 TRBD2 TRBV7-9
TGTGCCAGCAGTGAAGCACCCCAGAATCAGCCCCAGCATTTT CASSEAPQNQPQHF - TRBJ1-5 - TRBV6-1
TGTGCCAGCAGATGGACTTCTCAAGAGACCCAGTACTTC CASRWTSQETQYF - TRBJ2-5 - TRBV5-5
TGCGCCAGCAGCTTGGATGGACAGGGGGCAGGCTACGAGCAGTACTTC CASSLDGQGAGYEQYF - TRBJ2-7 TRBD1 TRBV5-1
TGCGCCAGCAGCCGTGCGGGGGAAGATACGCAGTATTTT CASSRAGEDTQYF once TRBJ2-3 TRBD2 TRBV4-1
TGTGCCAGCAGTTTACTAGCAGGTTACACAGATACGCAGTATTTT CASSLLAGYTDTQYF - TRBJ2-3 - TRBV27
TGTGCCACCTGGGACAGGGGGCGGTCTAATGAAAAACTGTTTTTT CATWDRGRSNEKLFF - TRBJ1-4 TRBD1 TRBV19
TGTGCCAGCAGCCAGAGCGGGAGTTTAAGAGAGACCCAGTACTTC CASSQSGSLRETQYF - TRBJ2-5 TRBD2 TRBV25-1
TGTGCCAGCAGCGTAGGGCTAGCGGGCCTATACGAGCAGTACTTC CASSVGLAGLYEQYF - TRBJ2-7 TRBD2 TRBV9
TGTGCCAGCATGGCGGGGGCATACACTGAAGCTTTCTTT CASMAGAYTEAFF - TRBJ1-1 - TRBV6-6
TGTGCCAGCAGCTTCCAGAGACTGACTAGCGGGAAAAAAGAGACCCAGTACTTC CASSFQRLTSGKKETQYF - TRBJ2-5 TRBD2 TRBV7-9
TGTGCCAGTAGTGAGGGGGCGTGGGGCTACACCTTC CASSEGAWGYTF - TRBJ1-2 TRBD1 TRBV19
TGTGCCAGCAGTCCGAGGCTAGGACTCCCCTTTCGAGAGCAGTACTTC CASSPRLGLPFREQYF - TRBJ2-7 - TRBV7-9
TGTGCCAGCAGTTACTCGTCCAGATTTGATCAGCCCCAGCATTTT CASSYSSRFDQPQHF - TRBJ1-5 - TRBV6-6
TGTGCCTGGAGACTCCATCTTAGCAGGGGAGACACAGATACGCAGTATTTT CAWRLHLSRGDTDTQYF - TRBJ2-3 - TRBV30
TGTGCCAGCAGTCAGGCCGGGACTAGCGTCGAGCAGTACTTC CASSQAGTSVEQYF - TRBJ2-7 TRBD2 TRBV4-2
TGTGCCAGCAGCGTTACAGGGACCGAGCAGTACTTC CASSVTGTEQYF - TRBJ2-7 - TRBV2
TGTGCCAGCAGGAGGGACAGCGTTGCAACTAATGAAAAACTGTTTTTT CASRRDSVATNEKLFF - TRBJ1-4 TRBD1 TRBV2
TGTGCCAGCACGGTTCATGGGACAGGGACAAATGGCTACACCTTC CASTVHGTGTNGYTF - TRBJ1-2 TRBD1 TRBV2
TGCGCCAGCAGTGACAGGCGCGACTATGGCTACACCTTC CASSDRRDYGYTF few TRBJ1-2 - TRBV10-1
TGTGCCAGCAGCTTAGGCGGAGGGATTGAAGCTTTCTTT CASSLGGGIEAFF - TRBJ1-1 - TRBV7-2
TGTGCCAGCAGTTACGCAGGGGTACTCACAGATACGCAGTATTTT CASSYAGVLTDTQYF - TRBJ2-3 - TRBV6-5
TGTGCCAGCAGCTTAGTGCCCCTGACTAGCGGGTTGAACACCGGGGAGCTGTTTTTT CASSLVPLTSGLNTGELFF - TRBJ2-2 TRBD2 TRBV7-9
TGTGCCAGCAGACTAAGCAGCAATCAGCCCCAGCATTTT CASRLSSNQPQHF few TRBJ1-5 - TRBV7-2
TGCGCCAGCAGCTTCCTAGCGGGAAGAGAGACCCAGTACTTC CASSFLAGRETQYF - TRBJ2-5 TRBD2 TRBV5-1
TGTGCCAGCAGCTCGGACAGGGGGAATGAGCAGTTCTTC CASSSDRGNEQFF - TRBJ2-1 TRBD1 TRBV7-3
TGTGCCACCAGCAGAGATGCGGCAGGGGGCCCCTATGGCTACACCTTC CATSRDAAGGPYGYTF once TRBJ1-2 TRBD1 TRBV15
TGTGCCAGCAGTCTTAGGACAGGGAACACTGAAGCTTTCTTT CASSLRTGNTEAFF - TRBJ1-1 TRBD1 TRBV11-1
TGTGCCAGCAGCTCCGGGGATAATGAAAAACTGTTTTTT CASSSGDNEKLFF - TRBJ1-4 - TRBV7-2
TGTGCCAGCAGCCGGGACAGGGTATATAGCAATCAGCCCCAGCATTTT CASSRDRVYSNQPQHF - TRBJ1-5 TRBD1 TRBV7-2
TGTGCCAGCAGCTACCTGGGACAGGGGGAGGTAGAAGCTTTCTTT CASSYLGQGEVEAFF - TRBJ1-1 TRBD1 TRBV5-5
TGTGCCAGCTCACTCCCCACAGAGGGTGCGTTTTCACCCCTCCACTTT CASSLPTEGAFSPLHF - TRBJ1-6 - TRBV18
TGTGCCAGCACCCTAGCGGGGGGTTCTAGCACAGATACGCAGTATTTT CASTLAGGSSTDTQYF - TRBJ2-3 - TRBV12-1
TGTGCCTGGAGTGGAGGGCAGGGGAATGAGCAGTTCTTC CAWSGGQGNEQFF - TRBJ2-1 - TRBV30
TGTGCCAGCTCACGACGGTATGACAGGTTTAGAGACACTGAAGCTTTCTTT CASSRRYDRFRDTEAFF - TRBJ1-1 - TRBV18